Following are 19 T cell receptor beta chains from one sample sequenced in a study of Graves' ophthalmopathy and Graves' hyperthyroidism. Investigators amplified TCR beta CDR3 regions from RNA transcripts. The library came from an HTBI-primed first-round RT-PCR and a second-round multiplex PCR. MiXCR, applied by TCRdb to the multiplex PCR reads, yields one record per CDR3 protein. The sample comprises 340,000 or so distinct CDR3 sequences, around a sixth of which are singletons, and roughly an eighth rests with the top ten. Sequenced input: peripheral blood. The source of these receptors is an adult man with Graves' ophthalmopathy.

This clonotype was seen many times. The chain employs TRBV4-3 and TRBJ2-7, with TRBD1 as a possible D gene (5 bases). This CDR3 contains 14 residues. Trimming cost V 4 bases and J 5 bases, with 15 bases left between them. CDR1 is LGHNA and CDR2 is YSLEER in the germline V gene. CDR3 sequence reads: CASSLGHSGNEQYF. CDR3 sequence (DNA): TGCGCCAGCAGCCTCGGTCACTCAGGGAACGAGCAGTACTTC.

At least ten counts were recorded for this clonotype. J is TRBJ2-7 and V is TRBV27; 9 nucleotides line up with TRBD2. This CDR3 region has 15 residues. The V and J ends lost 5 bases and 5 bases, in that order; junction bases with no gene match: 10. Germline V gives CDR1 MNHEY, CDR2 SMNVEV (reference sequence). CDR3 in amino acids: CASSLHSGSLDEQYF. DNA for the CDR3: TGTGCCAGCAGTCTACATAGCGGGAGTCTGGACGAGCAGTACTTC.

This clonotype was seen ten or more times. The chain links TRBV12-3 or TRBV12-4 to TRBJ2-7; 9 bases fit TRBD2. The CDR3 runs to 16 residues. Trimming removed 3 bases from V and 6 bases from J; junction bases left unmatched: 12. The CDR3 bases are TGTGCCAGCAGTTTGTCTCTAGCGGGGTTTGCCGGCGAGCAGTACTTC. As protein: CASSLSLAGFAGEQYF.

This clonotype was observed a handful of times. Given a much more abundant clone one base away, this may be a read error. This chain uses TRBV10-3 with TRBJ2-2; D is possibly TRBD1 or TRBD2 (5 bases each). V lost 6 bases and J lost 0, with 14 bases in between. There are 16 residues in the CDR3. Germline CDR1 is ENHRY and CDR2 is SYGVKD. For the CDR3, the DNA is TGTGCCATCAGGATAACCGGGACGCCGAACACCGGGGAGCTGTTTTTT. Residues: CAIRITGTPNTGELFF.

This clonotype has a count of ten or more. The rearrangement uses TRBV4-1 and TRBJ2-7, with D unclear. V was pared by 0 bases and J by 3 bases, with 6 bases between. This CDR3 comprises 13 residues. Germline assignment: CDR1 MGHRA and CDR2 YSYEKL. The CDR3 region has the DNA TGCGCCAGCAGCCAAGATAGAAGCTACGAGCAGTACTTC. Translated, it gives CASSQDRSYEQYF.

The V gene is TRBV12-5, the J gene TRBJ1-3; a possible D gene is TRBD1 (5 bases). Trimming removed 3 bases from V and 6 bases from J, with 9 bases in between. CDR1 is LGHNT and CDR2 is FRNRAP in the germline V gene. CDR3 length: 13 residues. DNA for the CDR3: TGTGCTAGTGGTTTTAAGGGGATAAACACCATATATTTT. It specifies CASGFKGINTIYF.

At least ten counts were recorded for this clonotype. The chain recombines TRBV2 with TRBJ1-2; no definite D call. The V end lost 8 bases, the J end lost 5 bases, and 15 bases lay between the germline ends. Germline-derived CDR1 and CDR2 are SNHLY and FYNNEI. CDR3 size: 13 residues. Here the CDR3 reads CASGVGRWYGYTF. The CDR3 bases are TGTGCCAGCGGCGTTGGGCGGTGGTATGGCTACACCTTC.

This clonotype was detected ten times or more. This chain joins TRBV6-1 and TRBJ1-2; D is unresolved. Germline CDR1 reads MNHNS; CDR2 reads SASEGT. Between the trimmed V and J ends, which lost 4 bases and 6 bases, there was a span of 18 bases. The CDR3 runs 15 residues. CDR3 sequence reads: CASSVSRPRGNGYTF. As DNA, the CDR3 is TGTGCCAGCAGTGTTAGCAGGCCCCGTGGGAATGGCTACACCTTC.

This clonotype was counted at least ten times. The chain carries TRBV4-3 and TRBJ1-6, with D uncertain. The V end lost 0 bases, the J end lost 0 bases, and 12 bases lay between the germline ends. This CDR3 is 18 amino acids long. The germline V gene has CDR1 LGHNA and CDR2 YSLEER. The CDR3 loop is CASSQDRQPSSYNSPLHF. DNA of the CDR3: TGCGCCAGCAGCCAAGATAGGCAGCCAAGCTCCTATAATTCACCCCTCCACTTT.

CDR3 in amino acids: CASSSGTGGGVETQYF. Written as DNA, the CDR3 is TGTGCCAGCAGTTCCGGGACAGGGGGCGGCGTGGAGACCCAGTACTTC. The V call is TRBV12-3 or TRBV12-4, the J call TRBJ2-5; 12 nucleotides align to TRBD1. The CDR3 has 16 residues. The J segment lost 5 bases and the V segment lost 4 bases, leaving 8 bases of the junction unmatched.

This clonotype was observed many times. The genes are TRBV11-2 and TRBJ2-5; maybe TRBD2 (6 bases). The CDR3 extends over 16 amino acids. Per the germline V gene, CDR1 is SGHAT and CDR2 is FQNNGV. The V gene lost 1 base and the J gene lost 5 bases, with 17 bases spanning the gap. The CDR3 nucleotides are TGTGCCAGCAGCTTAGGGGACTCCGGTGCCGTGGAGACCCAGTACTTC. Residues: CASSLGDSGAVETQYF.

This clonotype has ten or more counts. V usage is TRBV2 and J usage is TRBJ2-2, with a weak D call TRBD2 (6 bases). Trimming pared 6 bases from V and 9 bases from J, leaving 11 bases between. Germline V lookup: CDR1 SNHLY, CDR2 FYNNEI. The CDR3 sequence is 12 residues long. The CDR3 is CASRGGRRELFF. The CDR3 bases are TGTGCCAGCAGGGGAGGAAGGAGGGAGCTGTTTTTT.

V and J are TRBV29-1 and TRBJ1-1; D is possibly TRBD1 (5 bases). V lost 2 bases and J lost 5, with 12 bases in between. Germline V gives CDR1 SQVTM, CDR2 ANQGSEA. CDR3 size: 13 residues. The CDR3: CSVEKGRGTEAFF. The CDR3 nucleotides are TGCAGCGTTGAAAAGGGGCGGGGGACTGAAGCTTTCTTT.

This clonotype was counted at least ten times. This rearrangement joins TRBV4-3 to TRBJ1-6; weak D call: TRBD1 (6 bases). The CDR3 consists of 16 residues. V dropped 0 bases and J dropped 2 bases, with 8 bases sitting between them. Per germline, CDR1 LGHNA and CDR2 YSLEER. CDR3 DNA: TGCGCCAGCAGCCAAGATGGGGGCACCTATAATTCACCCCTCCACTTT. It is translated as CASSQDGGTYNSPLHF.

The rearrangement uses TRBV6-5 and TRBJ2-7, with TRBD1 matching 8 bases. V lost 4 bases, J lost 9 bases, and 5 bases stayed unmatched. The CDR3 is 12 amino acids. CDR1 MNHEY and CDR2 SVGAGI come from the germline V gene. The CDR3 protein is CASSSPGQAQYF. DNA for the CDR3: TGTGCCAGCAGTTCGCCGGGACAGGCGCAGTACTTC.

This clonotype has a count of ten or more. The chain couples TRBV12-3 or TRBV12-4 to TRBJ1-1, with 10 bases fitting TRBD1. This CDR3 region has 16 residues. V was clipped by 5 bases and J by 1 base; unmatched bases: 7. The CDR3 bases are TGTGCCAGCAGTCCAGGGACAGGGGCAAGGAACACTGAAGCTTTCTTT. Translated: CASSPGTGARNTEAFF.

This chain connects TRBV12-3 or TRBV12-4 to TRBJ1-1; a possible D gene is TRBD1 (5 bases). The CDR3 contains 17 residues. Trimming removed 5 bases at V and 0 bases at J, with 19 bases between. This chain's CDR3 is CASSHNRDRNMNTEAFF. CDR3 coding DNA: TGTGCCAGCAGTCACAACCGGGACCGCAACATGAACACTGAAGCTTTCTTT.

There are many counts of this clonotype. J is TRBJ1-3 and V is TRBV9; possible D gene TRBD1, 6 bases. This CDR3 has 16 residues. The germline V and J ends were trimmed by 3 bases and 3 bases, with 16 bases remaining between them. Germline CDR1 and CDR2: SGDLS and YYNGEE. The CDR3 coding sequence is TGTGCCAGCAGCGCGGACAGAGGGGGAGTTGGAAACACCATATATTTT. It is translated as CASSADRGGVGNTIYF.

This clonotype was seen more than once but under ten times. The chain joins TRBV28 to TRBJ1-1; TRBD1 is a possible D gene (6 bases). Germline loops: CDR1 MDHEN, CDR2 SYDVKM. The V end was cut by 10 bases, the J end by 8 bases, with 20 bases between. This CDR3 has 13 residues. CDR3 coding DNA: TGTGCCACACAGGGAGGCGGGAGAGGGGAAGCTTTCTTT. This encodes CATQGGGRGEAFF.